This T cell receptor beta chain originates from a study of cytomegalovirus exposure and HLA in healthy donors. The method was immunoSEQ multiplex PCR; TCRdb's version includes in-frame clones alone and lacks a portion of them. The sample yields some 120,000 clones, 94% seen once. The V gene's germline CDR1 is MNHNS and CDR2 SASEGT. The V end lost 3 bases, the J end lost 0 bases, and 9 bases lay between the germline ends. The CDR3 is 15 residues long. This clonotype originated in a woman aged 18 to 35 in good health and CMV-seronegative. V gene TRBV6-1 combines with J gene TRBJ1-5; D perhaps matches TRBD1 (5 bases). The sample comprised PBMCs. CDR3 coding DNA: TGTGCCAGCAGTGACTGGGGCGATAGCAATCAGCCCCAGCATTTT. Its translation is CASSDWGDSNQPQHF.